Here is one T cell receptor beta chain with its context. Here immunoSEQ multiplex PCR was the method, and the copy in TCRdb shows in-frame clones only, minus some. The profile covers around 63,000 clones, with 92% appearing a single time and about 4.5% taken by the ten largest. CDR1 is MGHRA, CDR2 YSYEKL, per germline. V dropped 4 bases and J dropped 4; count of bases not matched to a gene: 2. The CDR3 has 14 residues. The sample belongs to a study of technical replicates of blood from several donors. The source of this sequence is a human donor in good health. Some clones in this sample may be carry-over from other donors' samples. Sequencing used PBMCs. The chain carries TRBV4-1 and TRBJ1-4; 8 positions match TRBD1. In DNA, the CDR3 is TGCGCCAGCAGCCTAGGACAGGGTAATGAAAAACTGTTTTTT. Protein: CASSLGQGNEKLFF.